This is a list of T cell receptor beta chains from one sample in a study of control samples from healthy donors and cancer patients. Sequencing was performed with immunoSEQ multiplex PCR; in TCRdb, only in-frame clones are kept and a portion is missing. The sample includes about 140,000 clones, 88% seen only once; the top ten take roughly 9%. Material: blood. These receptors all come from a woman in her twenties or thirties in good health. CDR3s include the opening cysteine and the closing phenylalanine or tryptophan. Clone size is not always given. Where it is, it says once, few, many or a class for expanded clones.

len | abundance | j_gene | v_gene | CDR3aa
15 | . | TRBJ2-5 | TRBV7-9 | CASSRGQGATETQYF
14 | . | TRBJ2-3 | TRBV7-2 | CASSWGRSADTQYF
17 | once | TRBJ2-7 | TRBV15 | CATSRDRAGRSSYEQYF
15 | . | TRBJ2-2 | TRBV9 | CASSVLPGNTGELFF
16 | . | TRBJ1-5 | TRBV7-2 | CATTPGGGIPNQPQHF
11 | . | TRBJ2-3 | TRBV29-1 | CSVGDGDTQYF
14 | . | TRBJ1-3 | TRBV18 | CASSPAGPRNTIYF
16 | . | TRBJ1-1 | TRBV19 | CASSSKTGGAGTEAFF
15 | . | TRBJ2-3 | TRBV6-5 | CASSLRGLGTDTQYF
16 | . | TRBJ1-3 | TRBV5-1 | CASSLGKGLDLNTIYF
15 | . | TRBJ1-6 | TRBV6-6 | CASSEQDRDGSPLHF
11 | . | TRBJ1-2 | TRBV20-1 | CSARKGYGYTF
16 | . | TRBJ2-3 | TRBV11-2 | CASNQGIWGGPDTQYF
14 | . | TRBJ2-7 | TRBV7-5 | CVRSPGQGDYEQYF
14 | . | TRBJ2-3 | TRBV10-3 | CAINSGQRSDTQYF
12 | many | TRBJ1-2 | TRBV6-5 | CASTQGAYGYTF
13 | few | TRBJ1-1 | TRBV7-2 | CASSLTRNTEAFF
12 | . | TRBJ2-7 | TRBV3-1/TRBV3-2 | CASSHRNYEQYF
18 | few | TRBJ2-1 | TRBV29-1 | CSVLPYLTDRTKYNEQFF
19 | . | TRBJ2-3 | TRBV28 | CASSEPGTSGRFPTDTQYF
13 | . | TRBJ1-5 | TRBV5-5 | CASSITGDQPQHF
15 | . | TRBJ1-2 | TRBV6-5 | CASRDPGQGADGYTF
17 | . | TRBJ1-4 | TRBV2 | CASSEDRALATNEKLFF
14 | . | TRBJ1-5 | TRBV6-5 | CASSTGYSNQPQHF
13 | few | TRBJ2-5 | TRBV18 | CASSPRPLETQYF
14 | . | TRBJ2-7 | TRBV25-1 | CASSEAGGRYEQYF
11 | . | TRBJ2-2 | TRBV30 | CAWSGTGELFF
14 | once | TRBJ1-2 | TRBV6-1 | CASSERAHRYGYTF
14 | . | TRBJ1-4 | TRBV3-1/TRBV3-2 | CASSQVEEQGQLFF
15 | . | TRBJ1-1 | TRBV29-1 | CSLSLGQTRNTEAFF
16 | many | TRBJ1-1 | TRBV3-1/TRBV3-2 | CASSHSTGAANTEAFF
13 | few | TRBJ1-1 | TRBV5-4 | CASSFYQLEEAFF
17 | . | TRBJ2-1 | TRBV21-1 | CASSKSFLSPAFNEQFF
14 | . | TRBJ2-1 | TRBV7-6 | CASSYREDLGEQFF
13 | . | TRBJ2-7 | TRBV30 | CAWSDPRGYEQYF